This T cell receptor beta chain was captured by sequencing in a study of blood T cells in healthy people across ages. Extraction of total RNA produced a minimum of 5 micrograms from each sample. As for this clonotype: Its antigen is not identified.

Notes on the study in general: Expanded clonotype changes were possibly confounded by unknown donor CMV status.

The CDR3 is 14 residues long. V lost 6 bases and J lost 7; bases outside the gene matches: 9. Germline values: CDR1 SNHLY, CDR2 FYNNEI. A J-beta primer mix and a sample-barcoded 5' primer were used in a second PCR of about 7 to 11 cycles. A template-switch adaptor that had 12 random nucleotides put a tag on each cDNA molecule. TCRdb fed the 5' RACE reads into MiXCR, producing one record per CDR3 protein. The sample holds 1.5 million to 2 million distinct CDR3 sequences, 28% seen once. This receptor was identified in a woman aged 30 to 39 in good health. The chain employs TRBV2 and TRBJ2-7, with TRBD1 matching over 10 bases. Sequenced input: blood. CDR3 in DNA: TGTGCCAGCAGCCAAAGGACAGGGGGAGGAGAGCAGTACTTC. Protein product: CASSQRTGGGEQYF.